This T cell receptor beta chain appears in the sequencing data of a study of Graves' ophthalmopathy and Graves' hyperthyroidism. General study results and limits: The model predicted ophthalmopathy progression with 70.59% sensitivity and 72.22% specificity.

Germline assignment: CDR1 MNHEY and CDR2 SVGEGT. The CDR3 has 17 residues. Many counts were recorded for this clonotype. The antigen remains unidentified. Possible read error: a much larger clone is one base away. RNA served as the template for amplifying TCR beta CDR3 regions. RT-PCR was first run with HTBI primers, then multiplex PCR in a second round. Via MiXCR, TCRdb re-called the multiplex PCR reads, giving one row per CDR3 protein. Of about 420,000 distinct CDR3 sequences in the sample, around 20% were seen once. Sample: peripheral blood. The TCR was taken from a woman in her late teens or twenties with stable Graves' hyperthyroidism. V is TRBV6-2 or TRBV6-3 and J is TRBJ2-7; 14 bases map to TRBD2. CDR3 loop: CAGSYQGTSGSLYEQYF. The CDR3 DNA sequence: TGTGCCGGCAGTTACCAAGGGACTAGCGGGAGTCTGTACGAGCAGTACTTC.